The 27 T cell receptor beta chains presented below share a single source sample, sequenced in a study of low-dose radiotherapy and immunotherapy resistance in tumors. Documented time point: before trial treatment. Both TCRalpha and TCRbeta chains were reverse transcribed with V-gene-specific primers. The TCRs were subjected to amplification over about 19 PCR cycles employing a constant-region primer in conjunction with a V-primer adapter. TCRdb fed the reads into MiXCR, producing one record per CDR3 protein. This sample yields approximately 90,000 distinct CDR3 sequences, of which over 15% are seen a single time; roughly 2.8% belongs to the top ten. This specimen consisted of PBMCs, obtained before treatment. Receptors were obtained from a male donor with prostate cancer.

This clonotype has at least ten counts. The chain carries TRBV20-1 and TRBJ2-7, with TRBD2 identical over 8 bases. Losses at the gene ends were 5 bases for V and 2 bases for J; bases not matched to a gene: 11. Germline V gene sequence: CDR1 DFQATT, CDR2 SNEGSKA (reference sequence). The CDR3 extends over 15 amino acids. The CDR3 bases are TGCAGTGCTGTTCACGGGGGGGCCTTAGCCTACGAGCAGTACTTC. Residues: CSAVHGGALAYEQYF.

In its sample, this clonotype was seen many times. The V call is TRBV20-1, the J call TRBJ2-1; no reliable D call. V lost 5 bases and J lost 0, with 14 bases in between. Germline values: CDR1 DFQATT, CDR2 SNEGSKA (reference sequence). This CDR3 spans 15 amino acids. CDR3 sequence reads: CSAPKRVGSYNEQFF. CDR3 nucleotides: TGCAGTGCTCCTAAACGTGTGGGCTCCTACAATGAGCAGTTCTTC.

The table lists this clonotype with many counts. The rearrangement links TRBV5-1 to TRBJ2-7, with TRBD1 identical over 9 bases. The ends lost 4 bases at V and 2 bases at J; junction bases unmatched: 7. The CDR3 is 15 amino acids. Germline CDR1 is SGHRS and CDR2 is YFSETQ. The CDR3 spells CASSPGQGSPYEQYF. CDR3 sequence (DNA): TGCGCCAGCAGCCCGGGACAGGGAAGCCCCTACGAGCAGTACTTC.

The table lists this clonotype with many counts. The chain recombines TRBV4-1 with TRBJ1-6; the D is unclear. V was pared by 4 bases and J by 8 bases, with 18 bases between. The V gene's germline CDR1 is MGHRA and CDR2 YSYEKL. The length of the CDR3 is 16 residues. CDR3 in DNA: TGCGCCAGCAGCCCCAGTTGGGAGCCTTTGGATTCACCCCTCCACTTT. Translation gives CASSPSWEPLDSPLHF.

This clonotype was counted only a few times. The chain joins TRBV5-6 to TRBJ1-5; maybe TRBD1 (6 bases). The V and J ends lost 7 bases and 1 base respectively, with 12 bases between them. The CDR3 extends over 14 amino acids. Per germline, CDR1 SGHDT and CDR2 YYEEEE. CDR3 sequence reads: CASREGGSNQPQHF. The CDR3 coding sequence is TGTGCCAGCCGCGAGGGGGGGAGCAATCAGCCCCAGCATTTT.

Details on this clonotype: The likely explanation is a read error, given a far larger clone one base away. CDR3 sequence: CASSELAGGPNEQYF. The DNA for the CDR3 is TGTGCCAGCAGTGAACTAGCGGGGGGGCCCAATGAGCAGTACTTC. The chain links TRBV6-1 to TRBJ2-7, with 12 nucleotides matching TRBD2. CDR3 length: 15 residues. Germline V gene data show CDR1 as MNHNS and CDR2 as SASEGT. With 2 bases clipped from V and 7 bases from J, the junction kept 6 bases outside the gene matches.

This clonotype occurred a few times. The gene calls are TRBV19 and TRBJ2-6; D remains unclear. V lost 5 bases and J 0 bases, leaving 8 bases between the germline ends. The length of the CDR3 is 15 residues. Germline V gene sequence: CDR1 LNHDA, CDR2 SQIVND (reference sequence). This chain's CDR3 is CASSRSSSGANVLTF. CDR3 in DNA: TGTGCCAGTAGTCGATCGAGCTCTGGGGCCAACGTCCTGACTTTC.

This clonotype was recorded a few times. The genes are TRBV19 and TRBJ1-6; D unclear. The CDR3 consists of 12 residues. Trimming removed 6 bases at V and 7 bases at J, with 7 bases between. Germline CDR1 and CDR2: LNHDA and SQIVND (reference sequence). This CDR3 reads CASRVRNSPLHF. The CDR3 DNA is TGTGCCAGTAGGGTCCGGAATTCACCCCTCCACTTT.

This clonotype was seen repeatedly, ten times or more. The V gene is TRBV5-1, the J gene TRBJ2-3; 15 bases fit TRBD2. From germline, CDR1 is SGHRS and CDR2 YFSETQ. V shed 4 bases and J 1 base; nucleotides not matched to a gene: 1. The CDR3 is 16 residues long. The chain's CDR3 is CASSGTSGGRTDTQYF. Written as DNA, the CDR3 is TGCGCCAGCAGCGGGACTAGCGGGGGGCGCACAGATACGCAGTATTTT.

Regarding this clonotype: The DNA is omitted, as the CDR3 cannot be located on it reliably, and the CDR3 follows TCRdb's listing. The chain employs TRBV5-1 and TRBJ2-2; no check of the table's D call, TRBD2, against the DNA was made. From germline, CDR1 is SGHRS and CDR2 YFSETQ. The CDR3 contains 22 residues when both ends are counted. The CDR3 loop is CASSFYICSATPSGDLAGELFF.

This clonotype was observed once. A read error is the likely source, as a far larger clone sits one nucleotide away. The V and J genes are TRBV13 and TRBJ2-3, with D possibly TRBD2 on 5 matching bases. Germline V gene lookup returns CDR1 PRHDT and CDR2 FYEKMQ (reference sequence). This CDR3 has 15 residues. The CDR3 spells CATSGASPADDTQYF. For the CDR3, the DNA is TGTGCCACCAGCGGAGCAAGTCCAGCGGACGATACGCAGTATTTT.

Turning to this clonotype: A read error is likely, as this CDR3 ends without the conserved phenylalanine or tryptophan. No DNA is shown, since the ends of the CDR3 on it are uncertain; the CDR3 is the one TCRdb lists. The chain joins TRBV2 to TRBJ1-4. Germline values: CDR1 SNHLY, CDR2 FYNNEI. Both ends counted, the CDR3 spans 15 residues. CDR3 sequence reads: CASIGNGANEKLFFV.

This clonotype appeared many times. The chain uses TRBV2 and TRBJ2-5, with D possibly being TRBD2 (6 bases). CDR1 and CDR2 from the germline V gene are SNHLY and FYNNEI. The CDR3 extends over 16 amino acids. Between the trimmed V and J ends, which lost 4 bases and 5 bases, there was a span of 20 bases. CDR3 sequence (DNA): TGTGCCAGCAGTGTCGGTCTTAGTACGGGGGTTGAGACCCAGTACTTC. It yields the protein CASSVGLSTGVETQYF.

This clonotype was seen many times. This chain uses TRBV20-1 with TRBJ2-3; 11 positions agree with TRBD2. CDR1 and CDR2 from the germline V gene are DFQATT and SNEGSKA (reference sequence). The V gene end was trimmed by 2 bases and the J gene end by 6 bases; junction bases not matched to a gene: 7. The CDR3 contains 15 residues. CDR3 residues: CSARNYLAGGDTQYF. The CDR3 region has the DNA TGCAGTGCTAGAAATTATCTAGCGGGGGGCGATACGCAGTATTTT.

The V gene is TRBV3-1, the J gene TRBJ1-5, with D unresolved. There are 14 residues in the CDR3. The ends were cut back, 1 base at V and 3 bases at J, with 7 bases in the middle. Looked up from germline, CDR1 is LGHDT and CDR2 is YNNKEL (reference sequence). The CDR3 coding sequence is TGTGCCAGCAGCCAAGGACACACCAATCAGCCCCAGCATTTT. Its protein is CASSQGHTNQPQHF.

In the case of this clonotype: One base separates it from a far larger clone, so it is likely a read error. In this CDR3 the conserved last residue, phenylalanine or tryptophan, is missing, so a read error is likely. The J gene is TRBJ1-6, the V gene TRBV6-5, with D maybe TRBD1 (6 bases). The CDR3 spans 14 residues. Trimming left V 7 bases short and J 7 bases short, with 14 bases between. Germline assignment: CDR1 MNHEY and CDR2 SVGAGI. CDR3 DNA sequence: TGTGCCAGCAATCTGGTACAGGGAAATTCACCCCTCCACGTT. This codes for CASNLVQGNSPLHV.

This clonotype was found many times. CDR3 DNA: TGTGCCAGTAGCCAGAGGTCCTATGGCTACACCTTC. This codes for CASSQRSYGYTF. The chain is built from TRBV19 and TRBJ1-2, with D uncertain. The V end was cut by 6 bases, the J end by 4 bases, with 9 bases between. This CDR3 has 12 amino acids. The V gene's germline CDR1 is LNHDA and CDR2 SQIVND (reference sequence).

This clonotype was counted many times. The chain couples TRBV2 to TRBJ2-2; 11 bases match TRBD2. Germline CDR1 and CDR2: SNHLY and FYNNEI. The V segment lost 6 bases and the J segment 6 bases; nucleotides outside the gene matches: 6. This CDR3 is 15 amino acids long. In nucleotides, the CDR3 is TGTGCCAGCAGGCGACTAGCGGGACGAGCCGGGGAGCTGTTTTTT. As protein: CASRRLAGRAGELFF.

This chain joins TRBV2 and TRBJ2-7, with 9 positions matching TRBD1. J lost 3 bases, V lost 6 bases, and 9 bases had no gene match. Germline-derived CDR1 and CDR2 are SNHLY and FYNNEI. The CDR3 loop spans 15 amino acids. The DNA of the CDR3 is TGTGCCAGCAGATCTCTCCGGGACAGGGACTACGAGCAGTACTTC. This sequence encodes CASRSLRDRDYEQYF.

This clonotype was counted only a few times. The V call is TRBV3-1, the J call TRBJ2-1, with D possibly TRBD1 on 7 matching bases. Germline loops: CDR1 LGHDT, CDR2 YNNKEL (reference sequence). CDR3 size: 14 residues. V lost 1 base and J 10 bases, leaving 14 bases between the germline ends. CDR3 coding DNA: TGTGCCAGCAGCCAAGGGGTCGGAGGGGGCGAGCAGTTCTTC. Amino acid sequence: CASSQGVGGGEQFF.

This clonotype was counted ten times or more. CDR3 region: CASSFGGTRTTDTQYF. As DNA, the CDR3 is TGCGCCAGCAGCTTCGGAGGGACTAGGACCACAGATACGCAGTATTTT. The chain is built from TRBV5-1 and TRBJ2-3, with 8 bases fitting TRBD2. The CDR3 has 16 residues. Germline V gene lookup returns CDR1 SGHRS and CDR2 YFSETQ. V was pared by 2 bases and J by 2 bases, with 7 bases of the junction left unmatched.

There are many counts of this clonotype. J is TRBJ1-1 and V is TRBV29-1; D gene uncertain. Germline values: CDR1 SQVTM, CDR2 ANQGSEA. The CDR3 length is 15 residues. V lost 0 bases to trimming and J lost 3 bases, with 14 bases between them. The chain's CDR3 is CSVEDLGVSYTEAFF. CDR3 DNA: TGCAGCGTTGAAGATCTTGGAGTTTCCTACACTGAAGCTTTCTTT.

This clonotype was detected many times. This chain links TRBV12-3 or TRBV12-4 with TRBJ1-2; D remains ambiguous. V lost 3 bases and J lost 6, with 5 bases in between. The CDR3 covers 11 residues. CDR3 region: CASSLGDGYTF. The CDR3 DNA reads as TGTGCCAGCAGTTTGGGAGATGGCTACACCTTC.

This clonotype came up a few times. One base separates it from a far larger clone, so it is likely a read error. The chain carries TRBV6-2 or TRBV6-3 and TRBJ2-7; 8 nucleotides align to TRBD2. The CDR3 spans 15 residues. Unmatched junction bases numbered 7, after V lost 4 bases and J lost 2 bases. Per the germline V gene, CDR1 is MNHEY and CDR2 is SVGEGT. CDR3 sequence (DNA): TGTGCCAGCAGTTCGTCGGGACTAGTGCCCTACGAGCAGTACTTC. This encodes CASSSSGLVPYEQYF.

In its sample, this clonotype was seen many times. V gene TRBV29-1 combines with J gene TRBJ2-6; 7 nucleotides line up with TRBD1. Per germline, CDR1 SQVTM and CDR2 ANQGSEA. The junction had 0 bases not matched to a gene; V was cut back by 1 base and J by 0 bases. This CDR3 contains 15 residues. The CDR3, as DNA: TGCAGCGTTGAAGGACAGGGCTCTGGGGCCAACGTCCTGACTTTC. This codes for CSVEGQGSGANVLTF.

The table lists this clonotype with many counts. The chain combines TRBV3-1 with TRBJ2-3; 13 nucleotides match TRBD2. The CDR3 loop spans 17 amino acids. The J segment lost 2 bases and the V segment lost 6 bases, leaving 8 bases of the junction unmatched. Germline V lookup: CDR1 LGHDT, CDR2 YNNKEL (reference sequence). CDR3 protein: CASRLLAGGGATDTQYF. In nucleotides, the CDR3 is TGTGCCAGCAGGTTACTAGCGGGGGGGGGGGCCACAGATACGCAGTATTTT.

The genes are TRBV5-4 and TRBJ2-3, with TRBD2 as a possible D gene (6 bases). Germline loops: CDR1 SGHNT, CDR2 YYREEE (reference sequence). The germline V and J ends were trimmed by 2 bases and 4 bases, with 11 bases remaining between them. The CDR3 totals 14 residues. CDR3 residues: CASSFGGTSDTQYF. CDR3 bases: TGTGCCAGCAGCTTTGGGGGGACGTCAGATACGCAGTATTTT.